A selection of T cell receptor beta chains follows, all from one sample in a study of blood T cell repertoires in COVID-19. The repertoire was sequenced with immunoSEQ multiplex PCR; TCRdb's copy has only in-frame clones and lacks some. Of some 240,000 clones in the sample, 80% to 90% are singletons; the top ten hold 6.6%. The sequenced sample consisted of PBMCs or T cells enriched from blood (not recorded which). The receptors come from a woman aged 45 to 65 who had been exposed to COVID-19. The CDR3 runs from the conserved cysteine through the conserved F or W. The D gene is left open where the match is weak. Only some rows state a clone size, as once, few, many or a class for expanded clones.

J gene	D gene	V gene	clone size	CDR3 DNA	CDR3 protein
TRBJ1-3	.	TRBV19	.	TGTGCCAGTAGTATCGCCGGGAGCGGCGGAAACACCATATATTTT	CASSIAGSGGNTIYF
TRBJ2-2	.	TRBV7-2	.	TGTGCCAGCAGCAACCGGGAGTTCCGAACCACCGGGGAGCTGTTTTTT	CASSNREFRTTGELFF
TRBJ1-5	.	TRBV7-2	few	TGTGCCAGCAGCTCCACAGGGTACGGCAATCAGCCCCAGCATTTT	CASSSTGYGNQPQHF
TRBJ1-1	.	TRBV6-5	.	TGTGCCAGCAGTACAGACAGGAACACTGAAGCTTTCTTT	CASSTDRNTEAFF
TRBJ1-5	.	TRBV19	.	TGTGCCACCTCCCAGAACAGGGACCCCAATCAGCCCCAGCATTTT	CATSQNRDPNQPQHF
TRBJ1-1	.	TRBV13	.	TGTGCCAGCAGCTTAGTGGGGGAGGGGCACACTGAAGCTTTCTTT	CASSLVGEGHTEAFF
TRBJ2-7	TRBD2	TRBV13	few	TGTGCCAGCAGCTTAGCCCCGCTAGCGGGAGCTATCTACGAGCAGTACTTC	CASSLAPLAGAIYEQYF
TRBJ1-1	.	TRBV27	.	TGTGCCAGCAGTTTGATAAGAGGGACTGAAGCTTTCTTT	CASSLIRGTEAFF
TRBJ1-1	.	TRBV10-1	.	TGCGCCAGCAGTGAGAGGGGGTTGAACACTGAAGCTTTCTTT	CASSERGLNTEAFF
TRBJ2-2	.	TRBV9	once	TGTGCCAGCAGCGTAGAGGGGGTCCGGTTCCCCGGGGAGCTGTTTTTT	CASSVEGVRFPGELFF
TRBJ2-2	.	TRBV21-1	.	TGTGCCAGCAGTACAATACAGGCATCGAACACCGGGGAGCTGTTTTTT	CASSTIQASNTGELFF
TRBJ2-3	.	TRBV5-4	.	TGTGCCAGCAGCTTGGGGCCCCCAGGTACGCAGTATTTT	CASSLGPPGTQYF
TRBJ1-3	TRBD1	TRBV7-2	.	TGTGCCAGCAGCATTGGACAGGGGGAAGGAAACACCATATATTTT	CASSIGQGEGNTIYF
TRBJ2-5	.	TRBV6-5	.	TGTGCCAGCAGTTACTCACCCCAGCAAGAGACCCAGTACTTC	CASSYSPQQETQYF
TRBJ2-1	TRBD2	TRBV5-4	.	TGTGCCAGCAGCCTGGGGCGGGGGGGCAATGAGCAGTTCTTC	CASSLGRGGNEQFF
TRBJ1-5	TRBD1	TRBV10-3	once	TGTGCCATCAGACCCGGGACAGGGGAACATCAGCCCCAGCATTTT	CAIRPGTGEHQPQHF
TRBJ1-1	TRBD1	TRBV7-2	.	TGTGCCAGCAGCCCCGGACAGGGAGGAAACACTGAAGCTTTCTTT	CASSPGQGGNTEAFF
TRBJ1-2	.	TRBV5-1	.	TGCGCCAGCAGGGTGGAGCCAGAATTTTCACGTGGCTACACCTTC	CASRVEPEFSRGYTF
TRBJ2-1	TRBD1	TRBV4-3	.	TGCGCCAGCGGGACAGGGGCAGGTGAGCAGTTCTTC	CASGTGAGEQFF
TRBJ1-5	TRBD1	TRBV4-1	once	TGCGCCAGCAGCCAAGTAGGACAGGATCAGCCCCAGCATTTT	CASSQVGQDQPQHF
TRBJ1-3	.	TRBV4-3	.	TGCGCCAGCAGCCAAGAGGCTGGGGGGATCGGAAACACCATATATTTT	CASSQEAGGIGNTIYF
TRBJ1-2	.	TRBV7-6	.	TGTGCCAGCAGCTTAGAGTCAGGCAAGCATGGCTACACCTTC	CASSLESGKHGYTF
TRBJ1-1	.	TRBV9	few	TGTGCCAGCAGCCCACCTTGGGCAAACACTGAAGCTTTCTTT	CASSPPWANTEAFF
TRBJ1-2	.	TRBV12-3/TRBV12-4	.	TGTGCCAGCAGCCCTAGGAAGGGGAATGGCTACACCTTC	CASSPRKGNGYTF
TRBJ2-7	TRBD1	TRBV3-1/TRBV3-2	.	TGTGCCAGCAGCCTTGGCCGGGACAGGGGCTTATCCTACGAGCAGTACTTC	CASSLGRDRGLSYEQYF
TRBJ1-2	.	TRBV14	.	TGTGCCAGCAGCCAAGCTAGGCAAGGAGGCTACACCTTC	CASSQARQGGYTF
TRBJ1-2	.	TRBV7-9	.	TGTGCCAGCAGCCCCGAGGCAGGGAGCTACACCTTC	CASSPEAGSYTF
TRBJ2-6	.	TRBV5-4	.	TGTGCCAGCAGCGAACAGGTATCCAACGTCCTGACTTTC	CASSEQVSNVLTF
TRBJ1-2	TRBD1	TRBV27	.	TGTGCCAGCAGTTTATGGGGCAAAGGACAGGGTAACTATGGCTACACCTTC	CASSLWGKGQGNYGYTF
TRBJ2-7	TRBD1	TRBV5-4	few	TGTGCCAGCAGCCGGGACAGTTTCTACGAGCAGTACTTC	CASSRDSFYEQYF
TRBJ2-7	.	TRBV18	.	TGTGCCAGCTCACCATTGGCCCTCTCCTACGAGCAGTACTTC	CASSPLALSYEQYF
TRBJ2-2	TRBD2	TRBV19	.	TGTGCCAGTAAGGGACTAGCGGGTTCCAACGGCACCGGGGAGCTGTTTTTT	CASKGLAGSNGTGELFF
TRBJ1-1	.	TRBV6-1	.	TGTGCCAGCAGTGAAGCCAAGGAGGTGCACACTGAAGCTTTCTTT	CASSEAKEVHTEAFF